This record covers a single TCR beta chain. Categorization into cohorts depended on clinical history that participants reported. Recovered status applied to Cohort 3 donors who had two consecutive negative PCRs. It also applied to those with clearance or with symptom resolution. Between the trimmed V and J ends, which lost 6 bases and 2 bases, there was a span of 4 bases. This CDR3 comprises 11 residues. Generated by immunoSEQ multiplex PCR, the TCRdb table keeps only in-frame clones and is missing some. The sample lists a few hundred thousand clones, 75% to 90% occurring once. This sample is part of a study of blood T cell repertoires in COVID-19. Study-level information: From the United States, Italy and Spain came samples of acute and convalescent COVID-19.

The genes are TRBV12-3 or TRBV12-4 and TRBJ1-2; D is unresolved. Sequencing was done on a sample of PBMCs or T cells enriched from blood (not recorded which). This sequence was found in a woman aged 40 to 50 who had recovered from COVID-19. CDR3 sequence (DNA): TGTGCCAGCAGCCTCAACTATGGCTACACCTTC. It codes for CASSLNYGYTF.